This T cell receptor beta chain comes out of a study of blood T cell repertoires in COVID-19. Study in general: Italy, Spain and the United States were the sources of the convalescent and acute COVID-19 samples.

V lost 2 bases, J lost 4 bases, and 4 bases stayed unmatched. Germline V CDR1 and CDR2: LNHDA, SQIVND (reference sequence). The CDR3 runs 14 residues. Seattle patients were enrolled during active infection and followed longitudinally. Authors' data handling: Reference gene primer amplification yielded estimated nucleated cell counts. This table comes from immunoSEQ multiplex PCR, and its TCRdb copy is limited to in-frame clones, with some not included. That table is the source of V, J and clone size, and D and trimming were worked out from the DNA. The top ten hold about an eighth of the sample, which has about 150,000 clones, 85% to 90% seen once.

The sample was peripheral blood. The V call is TRBV19, the J call TRBJ2-5; 7 bases map to TRBD2. The clonotype comes from a man between 18 and 35 years old with COVID-19, enrolled during active disease. Here the CDR3 reads CASSIMGGRETQYF. CDR3 bases: TGTGCCAGTAGTATAATGGGAGGGAGAGAGACCCAGTACTTC.